This note documents a single TCR beta chain sequence. No antigen is known for it. The entry originates in a study of beta chain features in type 1 diabetes. Study-wide findings and caveats: Among patients with Type 1 diabetes, TCRB CDR3s were moderately but significantly shorter in every one of the four CD4+ subsets. Since sequencing was performed on cDNA, cells with high TCR expression could be over-represented.

V was pared by 7 bases and J by 11 bases, with 21 bases between. CDR1 and CDR2 from the germline V gene are MDHEN and SYDVKM. The CDR3 is 14 residues long. TCRB transcripts that were expressed got sequenced, as all of the isolated RNA had been reverse transcribed. Regulatory, naive and central memory T cell samples averaged around 3.6 million reads. TCRdb's copy holds only in-frame clones and misses some; the assay was immunoSEQ multiplex PCR. The table has around 260,000 clones, roughly a quarter seen once. The sample was naive CD4+ T cells from blood. The genes are TRBV28 and TRBJ2-4, with D possibly matching TRBD2 (5 bases). This receptor was obtained from a woman aged 25 to 39 with type 1 diabetes. Here the CDR3 DNA reads TGTGCCAGCACCACCCCCGGCGGGCGCCCCTTTCAGTACTTC. Protein product: CASTTPGGRPFQYF.